A single sample is the source of the 29 T cell receptor beta chains below, sequenced in a study of CD8 T cells in Susac syndrome. A quantity of roughly 0.5 to 1 ug RNA underwent reverse transcription using random hexamers. Each CDR3 protein is one row after TCRdb ran MiXCR on the immunoSEQ multiplex PCR reads. The data hold 200,000 or so distinct CDR3 sequences, with roughly 95% observed a single time. Specimen: CD4+ T cells from PBMCs. All receptors derive from a human donor with multiple sclerosis.

The chain recombines TRBV3-1 with TRBJ2-1; D possibly uses TRBD1 or TRBD2 (6 bases each). Trimming left V 4 bases short and J 9 bases short, with 19 bases between. Germline V lookup: CDR1 LGHDT, CDR2 YNNKEL (reference sequence). The length of the CDR3 is 15 residues. CDR3 coding DNA: TGTGCCAGCAGCCGGAGGGAACAGGGCGTCGCTGAGCAGTTCTTC. It translates to CASSRREQGVAEQFF.

The chain recombines TRBV7-9 with TRBJ2-2, with unresolved D. In germline, CDR1 is SEHNR, CDR2 FQNEAQ (reference sequence). CDR3 length equals 15 residues. Trimming removed 2 bases at V and 0 bases at J, with 7 bases between. CDR3 amino acids: CASSLTDANTGELFF. Written as DNA, the CDR3 is TGTGCCAGCAGCTTAACCGATGCGAACACCGGGGAGCTGTTTTTT.

The gene calls are TRBV20-1 and TRBJ2-7; D remains ambiguous. This CDR3 contains 12 residues. The V end lost 1 base, the J end lost 3 bases, and 7 bases lay between the germline ends. The germline V gene has CDR1 DFQATT and CDR2 SNEGSKA (reference sequence). CDR3 coding DNA: TGCAGTGCTAGAGTAACTGGCTACGAGCAGTACTTC. Amino acids: CSARVTGYEQYF.

The rearrangement joins TRBV19 to TRBJ2-6; D gene uncertain. The CDR3 runs 15 residues. CDR1 LNHDA and CDR2 SQIVND come from the germline V gene (reference sequence). V dropped 9 bases and J dropped 5 bases, with 17 bases sitting between them. Written as DNA, the CDR3 is TGTGCCAGCACTGCCCGGCTGGAACGGGCCAACGTCCTGACTTTC. This sequence encodes CASTARLERANVLTF.

The rearrangement uses TRBV30 and TRBJ2-1, with 9 bases fitting TRBD2. The V segment lost 5 bases and the J segment 6 bases; nucleotides outside the gene matches: 5. Germline CDR1 and CDR2: GTSNPN and SVGIG (reference sequence). The CDR3 has 13 amino acids. CDR3 loop: CAWGGTSFNEQFF. As DNA, the CDR3 is TGTGCCTGGGGAGGGACTAGCTTCAATGAGCAGTTCTTC.

This chain links TRBV18 with TRBJ2-7; D may match TRBD1 or TRBD2 (5 bases each). Trimming took off 4 bases at V and 0 bases at J, with 22 bases between the two ends. From germline, CDR1 is KGHSH and CDR2 LQKENI. The CDR3 is 18 residues long. CDR3 in DNA: TGTGCCAGCTCACGAGGGGCAGGGTACAACACCCCCTCCTACGAGCAGTACTTC. As protein: CASSRGAGYNTPSYEQYF.

The chain carries TRBV7-8 and TRBJ2-4, with 9 nucleotides matching TRBD1. Germline CDR1 and CDR2: SGHVS and FQNEAQ. V shed 5 bases and J 8 bases; nucleotides not matched to a gene: 10. The CDR3 consists of 15 residues. For the CDR3, the DNA is TGTGCCAGCAGCGGAGGGACAGGGAAAGAGGACATTCAGTACTTC. It translates to CASSGGTGKEDIQYF.

This rearrangement joins TRBV3-1 to TRBJ1-1, with a tentative D call TRBD1 (6 bases). Looked up from germline, CDR1 is LGHDT and CDR2 is YNNKEL (reference sequence). The CDR3 runs to 14 residues. V was trimmed by 10 bases and J by 2 bases, leaving 17 bases between them. This CDR3 reads CATKERTANTEAFF. In nucleotides, the CDR3 is TGTGCCACAAAGGAAAGGACAGCCAACACTGAAGCTTTCTTT.

The chain has TRBV18 and TRBJ2-3; D gene unclear. V was trimmed by 3 bases and J by 2 bases, leaving 6 bases between them. The CDR3 loop spans 13 amino acids. Germline V gives CDR1 KGHSH, CDR2 LQKENI. The CDR3: CASSPRPTDTQYF. The CDR3 nucleotides read TGTGCCAGCTCACCCCGCCCCACAGATACGCAGTATTTT.

The chain joins TRBV30 to TRBJ2-3; TRBD2 agrees at 8 bases. CDR1 and CDR2 from the germline V gene are GTSNPN and SVGIG (reference sequence). The CDR3 sequence is 14 residues long. Trimming at V came to 0 bases and at J to 4 bases, leaving 3 bases not matched to a gene. The CDR3 bases are TGTGCCTGGAGTGTGGTTAGCGGGGCAGATACGCAGTATTTT. Translating gives CAWSVVSGADTQYF.

The chain carries TRBV27 and TRBJ2-2; 10 bases agree with TRBD2. V shed 6 bases, J shed 7 bases, and the junction held 23 bases outside the gene matches. This CDR3 is 20 amino acids long. The germline V gene has CDR1 MNHEY and CDR2 SMNVEV (reference sequence). The CDR3 DNA follows: TGTGCCAGCAGGAGATCCTTTTATAGTAGCGGGGGGCCTGTGATCGGGGAGCTGTTTTTT. It encodes CASRRSFYSSGGPVIGELFF.

The chain uses TRBV15 and TRBJ1-1; D is unresolved. V was trimmed by 0 bases and J by 5 bases, leaving 13 bases between them. Germline CDR1 reads LNHNV; CDR2 reads YYDKDF (reference sequence). The CDR3 has 15 residues. The CDR3 loop reads CATSRDQVAGTEAFF. Here the CDR3 DNA reads TGTGCCACCAGCAGAGATCAGGTCGCGGGAACTGAAGCTTTCTTT.

The chain carries TRBV12-3 or TRBV12-4 and TRBJ1-5; D gene ambiguous. This CDR3 contains 14 residues. V dropped 3 bases and J dropped 3 bases, with 9 bases sitting between them. The CDR3 DNA is TGTGCCAGCAGTTTGTGGCGGGACAATCAGCCCCAGCATTTT. It is translated as CASSLWRDNQPQHF.

The genes are TRBV2 and TRBJ2-1; D remains unclear. V was cut by 0 bases and J by 9 bases, with 6 bases left in between. The CDR3 extends over 12 amino acids. Germline CDR1 is SNHLY and CDR2 is FYNNEI. The CDR3 loop reads CASSEASFEQFF. The CDR3 DNA sequence: TGTGCCAGCAGTGAAGCGTCTTTTGAGCAGTTCTTC.

The rearrangement joins TRBV11-2 to TRBJ2-7; D might be TRBD1 or TRBD2, each matching 6 bases. The germline CDR1 and CDR2 sequences are SGHAT and FQNNGV. Trimming removed 2 bases at V and 4 bases at J, with 15 bases between. The CDR3 loop spans 15 amino acids. The CDR3 coding sequence is TGTGCCAGCAGCTTAAGGGGGGCTGGGATGTACGAGCAGTACTTC. This sequence encodes CASSLRGAGMYEQYF.

This chain links TRBV5-6 with TRBJ1-2; no reliable D call. The CDR3 is 11 residues long. Germline CDR1 and CDR2: SGHDT and YYEEEE. V was clipped by 0 bases and J by 11 bases, with 8 bases between them. CDR3 residues: CASSLEGFYTF. In DNA form, the CDR3 reads TGTGCCAGCAGCTTGGAGGGTTTTTACACCTTC.

V usage is TRBV4-2 and J usage is TRBJ1-2; maybe TRBD1 (5 bases). The CDR3 spans 16 residues. Per the germline V gene, CDR1 is LGHNA and CDR2 is YNFKEQ. V lost 3 bases, J lost 4 bases, and 18 bases lay in between. The CDR3 sequence: CASSQASGPTLYGYTF. DNA for the CDR3: TGTGCCAGCAGCCAGGCTTCGGGGCCCACCCTCTATGGCTACACCTTC.

The V and J genes are TRBV5-1 and TRBJ2-3; D call uncertain. Germline V CDR1 and CDR2: SGHRS, YFSETQ. This CDR3 has 12 amino acids. Trimming left V 2 bases short and J 6 bases short, with 7 bases between. CDR3 sequence (DNA): TGCGCCAGCAGCTTAGACTGGGATACGCAGTATTTT. This sequence encodes CASSLDWDTQYF.

The V and J genes are TRBV30 and TRBJ1-2; D unresolved. Germline V gene sequence: CDR1 GTSNPN, CDR2 SVGIG (reference sequence). The length of the CDR3 is 11 residues. Between the trimmed V and J ends, which lost 2 bases and 8 bases, there was a span of 9 bases. The CDR3 coding sequence is TGTGCCTGGAGTCGGGGAGGAGGCTACACCTTC. This encodes CAWSRGGGYTF.

The gene calls are TRBV29-1 and TRBJ1-1; D is unresolved. This CDR3 spans 14 amino acids. The ends were cut back, 7 bases at V and 3 bases at J, with 18 bases in the middle. From germline, CDR1 is SQVTM and CDR2 ANQGSEA. The CDR3 protein is CSASLASRYTEAFF. For the CDR3, the DNA is TGCAGCGCTTCATTGGCATCTCGTTACACTGAAGCTTTCTTT.

This rearrangement joins TRBV9 to TRBJ1-2; 9 nucleotides match TRBD1. Germline V gene data show CDR1 as SGDLS and CDR2 as YYNGEE. Trimming removed 2 bases from V and 5 bases from J; junction bases left unmatched: 4. The CDR3 extends over 14 amino acids. This chain's CDR3 is CASSVGTGLYGYTF. In DNA, the CDR3 is TGTGCCAGCAGCGTCGGGACAGGGCTTTATGGCTACACCTTC. The full variable domain, its missing parts supplied by reference TRBV9 and TRBJ1-2, is DSGVTQTPKHLITATGQRVTLRCSPRSGDLSVYWYQQSLDQGLQFLIQYYNGEERAKGNILERFSAQQFPDLHSELNLSSLELGDSALYFCASSVGTGLYGYTFGSGTRLTVV.

This chain connects TRBV11-2 to TRBJ2-2; 10 nucleotides match TRBD2. CDR3 size: 16 residues. Germline V gene lookup returns CDR1 SGHAT and CDR2 FQNNGV. V was clipped by 2 bases and J by 6 bases; unmatched bases: 6. CDR3 residues: CASSLRASGSAGELFF. The CDR3 nucleotides read TGTGCCAGCAGCTTAAGGGCTAGCGGGAGTGCCGGGGAGCTGTTTTTT. The full variable domain, with the rest looked up from reference TRBV11-2 and TRBJ2-2, is EAGVAQSPRYKIIEKRQSVAFWCNPISGHATLYWYQQILGQGPKLLIQFQNNGVVDDSQLPKDRFSAERLKGVDSTLKIQPAKLEDSAVYLCASSLRASGSAGELFFGEGSRLTVL.

The chain carries TRBV5-4 and TRBJ2-7; TRBD2 agrees at 9 bases. The CDR3 sequence is 15 residues long. V shed 0 bases, J shed 6 bases, and the junction held 7 bases outside the gene matches. The V gene's germline CDR1 is SGHNT and CDR2 YYREEE (reference sequence). The CDR3 is CASSLDQRGDGEQYF. As DNA, the CDR3 is TGTGCCAGCAGCTTGGACCAGCGGGGGGACGGCGAGCAGTACTTC.

The chain employs TRBV6-2 or TRBV6-3 and TRBJ1-5; TRBD1 might be the D (5 bases). Per germline, CDR1 MNHEY and CDR2 SVGEGT. The CDR3 runs to 15 residues. Deletions cut 3 bases from V and 9 bases from J, with 18 bases between. CDR3 nucleotide sequence: TGTGCCAGCAGTTATTCGGGACGCCCCGCGGGGCCCCAGCATTTT. Translation gives CASSYSGRPAGPQHF.

This rearrangement joins TRBV30 to TRBJ2-3, with 7 bases matching TRBD1. Looked up from germline, CDR1 is GTSNPN and CDR2 is SVGIG (reference sequence). V lost 2 bases, J lost 4 bases, and 3 bases stayed unmatched. This CDR3 is 13 amino acids long. The CDR3 DNA reads TGTGCCTGGAGTCGACAGGGAGCAGATACGCAGTATTTT. Translating gives CAWSRQGADTQYF.

The genes are TRBV9 and TRBJ2-6; 7 positions agree with TRBD1. The CDR3 has 18 amino acids. Per the germline V gene, CDR1 is SGDLS and CDR2 is YYNGEE. V gave up 3 bases and J gave up 0 bases; unmatched junction bases: 9. In nucleotides, the CDR3 is TGTGCCAGCAGCGCCTACAGGGGACCTATCTCTGGGGCCAACGTCCTGACTTTC. Protein: CASSAYRGPISGANVLTF.

The chain couples TRBV3-1 to TRBJ2-7; 10 bases line up with TRBD1. The CDR3 is 15 amino acids. In germline, CDR1 is LGHDT, CDR2 YNNKEL (reference sequence). The V gene end was trimmed by 4 bases and the J gene end by 5 bases; junction bases not matched to a gene: 8. The CDR3 reads CASSLSVTGGDEQYF. CDR3 coding DNA: TGTGCCAGCAGCCTCTCGGTGACAGGGGGCGACGAGCAGTACTTC.

V and J are TRBV5-1 and TRBJ1-1; 7 nucleotides align to TRBD1. The germline gives CDR1 SGHRS, CDR2 YFSETQ. Losses at the gene ends were 3 bases for V and 1 base for J; bases not matched to a gene: 6. This CDR3 is 15 amino acids long. CDR3 loop: CASSSVGQSNTEAFF. The CDR3 region has the DNA TGCGCCAGCAGCTCGGTGGGACAGTCGAACACTGAAGCTTTCTTT.

V usage is TRBV19 and J usage is TRBJ2-3; weak D call: TRBD2 (6 bases). Germline CDR1 and CDR2: LNHDA and SQIVND (reference sequence). Trimming removed 2 bases at V and 0 bases at J, with 12 bases between. The CDR3 has 16 amino acids. This chain's CDR3 is CASSILAATSTDTQYF. CDR3 in DNA: TGTGCCAGTAGTATATTAGCGGCTACTAGCACAGATACGCAGTATTTT.